This T cell receptor (beta chain) was captured by sequencing in a study of blood T cell repertoires in COVID-19. Background on the study: T cells, B-cell-depleted T cells, or PBMCs supplied cDNA or gDNA.

This clone was found a few times. Per the original methods: Amplification with reference gene primers provided the estimates of nucleated cell counts. Clones were sequenced by immunoSEQ multiplex PCR, and TCRdb holds only the in-frame ones, with some missing. V, J and clone size derive from that table, while D and trimming were established from the DNA sequence. The sample consists of some 200,000 clones, about 76% of them appearing once. Recruitment covered about two dozen US areas and drew participants whose ages spanned about 18 to 100 years. Categorization into cohorts depended on clinical history that participants reported. The source of this sequence is a woman between 50 and 59 years old with acute COVID-19. Source material: PBMCs or T cells enriched from blood (not recorded which).

CDR3 in DNA: TGTGCCAGTAGTATTTGGGGGAGGAGTCGCTCCTACAATGAGCAGTTCTTC. This sequence encodes CASSIWGRSRSYNEQFF. This chain links TRBV19 with TRBJ2-1; the D gene is possibly TRBD2 (6 bases). Germline CDR1 LNHDA, CDR2 SQIVND (reference sequence). This CDR3 is 17 amino acids long. Deletions cut 3 bases from V and 0 bases from J, with 15 bases between.